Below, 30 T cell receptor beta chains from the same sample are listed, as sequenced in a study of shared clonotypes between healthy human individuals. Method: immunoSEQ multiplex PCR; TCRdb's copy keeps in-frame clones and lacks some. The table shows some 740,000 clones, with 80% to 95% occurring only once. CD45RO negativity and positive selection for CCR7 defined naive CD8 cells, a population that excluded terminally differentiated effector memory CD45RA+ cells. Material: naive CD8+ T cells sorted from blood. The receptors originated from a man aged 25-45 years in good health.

The CDR3, as DNA: TGTGCCAGCAGCTTAGTTACTAGGAGACCCTACAATGAGCAGTTCTTC. Translated: CASSLVTRRPYNEQFF. V gene TRBV7-2 combines with J gene TRBJ2-1; tentative D call: TRBD2 (5 bases). This CDR3 comprises 16 residues. The V and J ends lost 1 base and 2 bases respectively, with 12 bases between them. Germline V gene lookup returns CDR1 SGHTA and CDR2 FQGNSA. Based on the CDR3 plus reference TRBV7-2 and TRBJ2-1, the full variable domain is GAGVSQSPSNKVTEKGKDVELRCDPISGHTALYWYRQSLGQGLEFLIYFQGNSAPDKSGLPSDRFSAERTGGSVSTLTIQRTQQEDSAVYLCASSLVTRRPYNEQFFGPGTRLTVL.

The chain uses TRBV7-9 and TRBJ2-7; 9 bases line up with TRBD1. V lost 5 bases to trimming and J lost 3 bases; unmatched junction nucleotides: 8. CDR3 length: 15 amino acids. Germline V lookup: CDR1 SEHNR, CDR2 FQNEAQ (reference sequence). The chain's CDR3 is CASSPTGQGYYEQYF. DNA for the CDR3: TGTGCCAGCAGCCCGACGGGACAGGGATACTACGAGCAGTACTTC.

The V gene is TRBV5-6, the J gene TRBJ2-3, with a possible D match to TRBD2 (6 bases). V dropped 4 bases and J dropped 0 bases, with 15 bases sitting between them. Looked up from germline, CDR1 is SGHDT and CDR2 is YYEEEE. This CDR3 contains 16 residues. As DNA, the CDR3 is TGTGCCAGCAGCGAGAAAAGCGGGTGGAGCACAGATACGCAGTATTTT. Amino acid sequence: CASSEKSGWSTDTQYF.

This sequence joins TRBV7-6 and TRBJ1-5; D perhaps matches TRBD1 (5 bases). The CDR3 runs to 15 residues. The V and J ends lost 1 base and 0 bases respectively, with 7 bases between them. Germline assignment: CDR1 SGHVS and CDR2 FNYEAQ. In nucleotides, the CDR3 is TGTGCCAGCAGCTTAGAGGGGAATAGCAATCAGCCCCAGCATTTT. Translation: CASSLEGNSNQPQHF.

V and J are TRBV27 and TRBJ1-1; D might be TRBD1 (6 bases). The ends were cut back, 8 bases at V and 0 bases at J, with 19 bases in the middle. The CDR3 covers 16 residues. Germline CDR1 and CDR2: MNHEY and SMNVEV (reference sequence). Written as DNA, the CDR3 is TGTGCCAGCCGCCCCCCTATAGGGGGGATGAACACTGAAGCTTTCTTT. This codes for CASRPPIGGMNTEAFF.

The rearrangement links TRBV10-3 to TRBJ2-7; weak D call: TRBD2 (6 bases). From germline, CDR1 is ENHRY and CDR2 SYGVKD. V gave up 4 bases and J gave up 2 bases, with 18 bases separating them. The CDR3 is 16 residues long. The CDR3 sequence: CAISVTGGLDTYEQYF. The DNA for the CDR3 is TGTGCCATCAGTGTTACCGGGGGACTCGATACCTACGAGCAGTACTTC.

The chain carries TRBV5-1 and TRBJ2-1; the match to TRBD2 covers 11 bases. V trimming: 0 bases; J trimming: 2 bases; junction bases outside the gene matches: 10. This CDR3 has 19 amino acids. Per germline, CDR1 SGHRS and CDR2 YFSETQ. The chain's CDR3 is CASSLAGLAGGGAYNEQFF. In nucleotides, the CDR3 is TGCGCCAGCAGCTTGGCCGGGCTAGCGGGAGGTGGCGCCTACAATGAGCAGTTCTTC.

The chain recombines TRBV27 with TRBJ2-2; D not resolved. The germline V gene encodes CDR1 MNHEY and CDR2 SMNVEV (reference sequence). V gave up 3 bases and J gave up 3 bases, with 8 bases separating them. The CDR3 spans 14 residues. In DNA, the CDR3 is TGTGCCAGCAGTTTTCTGGGGTACACCGGGGAGCTGTTTTTT. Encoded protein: CASSFLGYTGELFF.

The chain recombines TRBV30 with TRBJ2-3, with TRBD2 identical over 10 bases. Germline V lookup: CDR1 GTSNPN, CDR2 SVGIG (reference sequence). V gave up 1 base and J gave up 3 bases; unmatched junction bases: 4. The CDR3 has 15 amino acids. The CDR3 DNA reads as TGTGCCTGGAGTGAAGGACTAGCGGCGACAGATACGCAGTATTTT. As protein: CAWSEGLAATDTQYF.

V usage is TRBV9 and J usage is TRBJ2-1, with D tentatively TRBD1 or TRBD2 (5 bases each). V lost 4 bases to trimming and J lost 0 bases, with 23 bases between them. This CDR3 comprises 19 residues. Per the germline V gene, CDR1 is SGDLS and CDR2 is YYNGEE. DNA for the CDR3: TGTGCCAGCAGCTTCCGGGACGCCACCTTAAAAAGCTCCTACAATGAGCAGTTCTTC. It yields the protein CASSFRDATLKSSYNEQFF.

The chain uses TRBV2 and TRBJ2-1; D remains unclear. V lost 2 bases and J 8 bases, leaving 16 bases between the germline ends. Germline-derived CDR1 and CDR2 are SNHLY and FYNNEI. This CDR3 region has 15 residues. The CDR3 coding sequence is TGTGCCAGCAGTGAACTTAGTAGTCATAGGGATGAGCAGTTCTTC. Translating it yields CASSELSSHRDEQFF.

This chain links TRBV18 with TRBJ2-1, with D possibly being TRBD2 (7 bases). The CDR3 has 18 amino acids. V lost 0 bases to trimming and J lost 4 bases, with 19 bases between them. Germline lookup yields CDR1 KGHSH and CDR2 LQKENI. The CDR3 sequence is CASSPPGGAGALYNEQFF. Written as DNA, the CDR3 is TGTGCCAGCTCACCACCTGGAGGGGCGGGGGCGTTATACAATGAGCAGTTCTTC. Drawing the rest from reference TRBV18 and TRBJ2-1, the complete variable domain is NAGVMQNPRHLVRRRGQEARLRCSPMKGHSHVYWYRQLPEEGLKFMVYLQKENIIDESGMPKERFSAEFPKEGPSILRIQQVVRGDSAAYFCASSPPGGAGALYNEQFFGPGTRLTVL.

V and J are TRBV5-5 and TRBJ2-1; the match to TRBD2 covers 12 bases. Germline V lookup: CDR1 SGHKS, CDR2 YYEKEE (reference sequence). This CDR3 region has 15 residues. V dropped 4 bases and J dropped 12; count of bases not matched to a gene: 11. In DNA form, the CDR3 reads TGTGCCAGCAGCGAGGGACTAGCGGGTCTCTTGGTGCAGTTCTTC. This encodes CASSEGLAGLLVQFF.

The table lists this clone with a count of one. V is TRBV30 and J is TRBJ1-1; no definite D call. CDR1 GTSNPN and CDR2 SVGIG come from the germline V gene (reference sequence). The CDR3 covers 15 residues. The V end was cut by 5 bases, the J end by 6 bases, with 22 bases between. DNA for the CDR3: TGTGCCTGGGTTGAGTTCCGGTTGGTGTCCGCTGAAGCTTTCTTT. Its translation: CAWVEFRLVSAEAFF.

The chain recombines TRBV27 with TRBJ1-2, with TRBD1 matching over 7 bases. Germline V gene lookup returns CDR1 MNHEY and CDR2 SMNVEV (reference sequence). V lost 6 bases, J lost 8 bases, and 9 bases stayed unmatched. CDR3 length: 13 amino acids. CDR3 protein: CASSLDRVRGYTF. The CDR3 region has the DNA TGTGCCAGCAGCCTAGACAGGGTGAGGGGCTACACCTTC.

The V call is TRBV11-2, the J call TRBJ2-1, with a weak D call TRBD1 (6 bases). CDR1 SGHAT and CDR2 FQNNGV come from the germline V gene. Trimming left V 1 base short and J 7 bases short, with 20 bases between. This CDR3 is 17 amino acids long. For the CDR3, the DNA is TGTGCCAGCAGCTTAGGGGGTAGGGGACAAAGCCCAAATGAGCAGTTCTTC. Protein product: CASSLGGRGQSPNEQFF.

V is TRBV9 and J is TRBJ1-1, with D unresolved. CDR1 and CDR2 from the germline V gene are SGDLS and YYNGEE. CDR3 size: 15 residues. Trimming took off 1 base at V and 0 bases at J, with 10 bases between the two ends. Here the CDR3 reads CASSVTEGMNTEAFF. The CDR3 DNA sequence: TGTGCCAGCAGCGTAACCGAGGGCATGAACACTGAAGCTTTCTTT.

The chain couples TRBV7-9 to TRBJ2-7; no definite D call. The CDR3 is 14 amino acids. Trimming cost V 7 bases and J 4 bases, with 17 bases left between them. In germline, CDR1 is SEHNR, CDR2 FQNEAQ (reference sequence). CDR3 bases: TGTGCCAGCACCCCCCGAAGCCGTCAATACGAGCAGTACTTC. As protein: CASTPRSRQYEQYF.

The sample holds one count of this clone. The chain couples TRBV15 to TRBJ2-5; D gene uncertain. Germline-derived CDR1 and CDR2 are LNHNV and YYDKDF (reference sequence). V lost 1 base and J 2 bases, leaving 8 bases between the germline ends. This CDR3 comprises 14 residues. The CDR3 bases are TGTGCCACCAGCAGAGTTATAGATCAAGAGACCCAGTACTTC. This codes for CATSRVIDQETQYF.

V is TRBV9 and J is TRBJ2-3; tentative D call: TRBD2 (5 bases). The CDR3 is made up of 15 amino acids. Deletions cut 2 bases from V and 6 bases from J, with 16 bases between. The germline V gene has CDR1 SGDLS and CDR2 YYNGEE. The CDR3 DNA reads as TGTGCCAGCAGCGTGCAGGCCTCGCCTAGCGATACGCAGTATTTT. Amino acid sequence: CASSVQASPSDTQYF.

The CDR3 spells CASSLRRMGNTDTQYF. The DNA for the CDR3 is TGTGCCAGCAGTTTAAGGCGCATGGGGAACACAGATACGCAGTATTTT. This chain links TRBV27 with TRBJ2-3; no clear D gene. Trimming left V 2 bases short and J 2 bases short, with 14 bases between. The CDR3 loop spans 16 amino acids. Germline V gene data show CDR1 as MNHEY and CDR2 as SMNVEV (reference sequence).

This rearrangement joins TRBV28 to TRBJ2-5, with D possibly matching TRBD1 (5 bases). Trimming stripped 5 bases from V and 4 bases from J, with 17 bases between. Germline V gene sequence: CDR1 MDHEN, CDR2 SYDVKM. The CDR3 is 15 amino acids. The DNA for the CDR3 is TGTGCCAGCAGTCTCAGGGCCTGGTCCGGAGAGACCCAGTACTTC. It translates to CASSLRAWSGETQYF.

As DNA, the CDR3 is TGTGCCAGCAGCTTGAATCTCGGTTTAGCGGCTAGCTCCTACGAGCAGTACTTC. Translated: CASSLNLGLAASSYEQYF. V gene TRBV5-8 combines with J gene TRBJ2-7, with a tentative D call TRBD2 (6 bases). This CDR3 contains 18 residues. The germline gives CDR1 SGHTS, CDR2 YDEGEE. Trimming stripped 1 base from V and 0 bases from J, with 20 bases between. The variable domain in full, completed from reference TRBV5-8 and TRBJ2-7, reads EAGVTQSPTHLIKTRGQQATLRCSPISGHTSVYWYQQALGLGLQFLLWYDEGEERNRGNFPPRFSGRQFPNYSSELNVNALELEDSALYLCASSLNLGLAASSYEQYFGPGTRLTVT.

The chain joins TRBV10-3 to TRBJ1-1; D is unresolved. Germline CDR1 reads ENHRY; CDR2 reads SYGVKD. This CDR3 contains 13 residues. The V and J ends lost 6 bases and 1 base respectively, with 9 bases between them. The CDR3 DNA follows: TGTGCCATCAGCGACACAAAGAACACTGAAGCTTTCTTT. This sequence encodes CAISDTKNTEAFF.

The DNA for the CDR3 is TGTGCCAGAAGCTTGGTGTCCTTTCTCGACAGGGCCTATGGCTACACCTTC. Translated, it gives CARSLVSFLDRAYGYTF. The rearrangement joins TRBV5-3 to TRBJ1-2; 7 bases line up with TRBD1. TRBV5-3 is an ORF for which the function is uncertain. The CDR3 covers 17 residues. The V segment lost 0 bases and the J segment 4 bases; nucleotides outside the gene matches: 12.

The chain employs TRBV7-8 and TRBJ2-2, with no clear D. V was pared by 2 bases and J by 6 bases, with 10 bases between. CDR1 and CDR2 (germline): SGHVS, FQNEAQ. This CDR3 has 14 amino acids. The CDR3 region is CASSLLGAAGELFF. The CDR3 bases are TGTGCCAGCAGCTTATTGGGCGCCGCCGGGGAGCTGTTTTTT.

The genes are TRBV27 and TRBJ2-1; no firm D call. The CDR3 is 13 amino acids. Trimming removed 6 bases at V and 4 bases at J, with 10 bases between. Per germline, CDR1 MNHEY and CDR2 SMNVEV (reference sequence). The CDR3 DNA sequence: TGTGCCAGCAGCGATACTCCTTACAATGAGCAGTTCTTC. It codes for CASSDTPYNEQFF.

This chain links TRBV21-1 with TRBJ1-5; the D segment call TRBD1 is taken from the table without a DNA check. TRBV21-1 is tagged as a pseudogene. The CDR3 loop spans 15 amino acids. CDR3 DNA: TGTGCCAGCAGCAAACGGCCAGGGCGCAATCAGCCCCAGCATTTT. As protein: CASSKRPGRNQPQHF.

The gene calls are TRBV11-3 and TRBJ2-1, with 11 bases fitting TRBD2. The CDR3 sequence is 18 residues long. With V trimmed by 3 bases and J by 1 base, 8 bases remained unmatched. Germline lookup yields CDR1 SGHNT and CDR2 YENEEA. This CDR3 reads CASSLSETSGMSYNEQFF. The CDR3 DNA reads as TGTGCCAGCAGCTTGAGTGAGACTAGCGGGATGTCCTACAATGAGCAGTTCTTC. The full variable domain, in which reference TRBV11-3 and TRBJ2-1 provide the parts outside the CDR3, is EAGVVQSPRYKIIEKKQPVAFWCNPISGHNTLYWYLQNLGQGPELLIRYENEEAVDDSQLPKDRFSAERLKGVDSTLKIQPAELGDSAVYLCASSLSETSGMSYNEQFFGPGTRLTVL.

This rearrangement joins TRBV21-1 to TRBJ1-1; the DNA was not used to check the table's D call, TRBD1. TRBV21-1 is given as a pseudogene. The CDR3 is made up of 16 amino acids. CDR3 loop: CASIYQGCCRYTEAFF. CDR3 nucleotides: TGTGCCAGCATTTATCAGGGCTGCTGTCGTTACACTGAAGCTTTCTTT.